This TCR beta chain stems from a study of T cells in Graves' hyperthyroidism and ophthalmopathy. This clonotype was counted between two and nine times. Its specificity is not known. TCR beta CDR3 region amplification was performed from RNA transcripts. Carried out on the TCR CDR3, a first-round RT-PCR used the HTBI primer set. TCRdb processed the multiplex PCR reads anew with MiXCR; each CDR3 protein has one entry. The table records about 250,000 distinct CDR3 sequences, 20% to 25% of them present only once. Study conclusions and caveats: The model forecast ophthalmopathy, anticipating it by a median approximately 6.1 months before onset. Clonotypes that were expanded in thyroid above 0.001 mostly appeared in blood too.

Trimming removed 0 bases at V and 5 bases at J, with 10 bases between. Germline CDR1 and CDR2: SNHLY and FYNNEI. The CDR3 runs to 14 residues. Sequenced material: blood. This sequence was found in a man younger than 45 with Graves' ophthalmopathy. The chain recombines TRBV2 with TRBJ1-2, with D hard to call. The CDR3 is CASSEAAATYGYTF. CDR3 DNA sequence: TGTGCCAGCAGTGAAGCCGCGGCCACATATGGCTACACCTTC.